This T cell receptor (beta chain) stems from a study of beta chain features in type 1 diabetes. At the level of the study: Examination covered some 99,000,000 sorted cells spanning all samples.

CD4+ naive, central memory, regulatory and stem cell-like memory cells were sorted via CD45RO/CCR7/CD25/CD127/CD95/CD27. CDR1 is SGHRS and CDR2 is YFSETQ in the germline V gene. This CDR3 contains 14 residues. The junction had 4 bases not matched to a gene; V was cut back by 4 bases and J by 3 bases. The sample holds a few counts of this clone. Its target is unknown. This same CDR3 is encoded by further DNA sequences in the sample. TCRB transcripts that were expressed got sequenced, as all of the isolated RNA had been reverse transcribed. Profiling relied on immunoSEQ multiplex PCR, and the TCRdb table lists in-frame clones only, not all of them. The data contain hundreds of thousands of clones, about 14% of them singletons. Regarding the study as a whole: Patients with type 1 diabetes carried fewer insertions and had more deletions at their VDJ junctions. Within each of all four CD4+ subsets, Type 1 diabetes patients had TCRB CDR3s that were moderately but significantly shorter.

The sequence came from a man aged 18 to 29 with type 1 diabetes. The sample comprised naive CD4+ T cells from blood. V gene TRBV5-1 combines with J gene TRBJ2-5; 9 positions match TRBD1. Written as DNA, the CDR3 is TGCGCCAGCAGCCGGACAGGGGTGGAAGAGACCCAGTACTTC. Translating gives CASSRTGVEETQYF.